A single sample is the source of the 24 T cell receptor beta chains below, sequenced in a study of T-cell reconstitution after alpha-beta-depleted transplantation in children. For TCRbeta, the library was prepared with unique molecular identifiers. TCRdb analysed the PCR reads with MiXCR anew, one entry per CDR3 protein. The table has fewer than 700,000 distinct CDR3 sequences, under 25% seen once. Here the sequenced sample was PBMCs, mostly from graft donor cells, taken 360 days after TCRalphabeta/CD19-depleted stem cell transplant. These receptors were collected from a boy under two years old who had a stem cell transplant for acute myeloid leukemia, so the T cells may come from the graft donor.

The chain has TRBV28 and TRBJ2-6; D gene ambiguous. The CDR3 extends over 14 amino acids. Germline CDR1 reads MDHEN; CDR2 reads SYDVKM. Trimming removed 7 bases from V and 0 bases from J, with 7 bases in between. The CDR3 DNA is TGTGCCAGCACCCTCGTCTCTGGGGCCAACGTCCTGACTTTC. Its protein product is CASTLVSGANVLTF.

V is TRBV5-1 and J is TRBJ2-7; a weak D match, TRBD2 (5 bases). The CDR3 sequence is 16 residues long. Per the germline V gene, CDR1 is SGHRS and CDR2 is YFSETQ. Trimming stripped 0 bases from V and 2 bases from J, with 15 bases between. CDR3 bases: TGCGCCAGCAGCTTGGATCGGCGGGTTGGGACCTACGAGCAGTACGTC. As protein: CASSLDRRVGTYEQYV.

The chain has TRBV7-2 and TRBJ2-7, with 12 bases that match TRBD2. Looked up from germline, CDR1 is SGHTA and CDR2 is FQGNSA. V dropped 5 bases and J dropped 2; count of bases not matched to a gene: 4. There are 15 residues in the CDR3. Here the CDR3 reads CASSRGLAGTYEQYF. In DNA form, the CDR3 reads TGTGCCAGCAGCCGAGGACTAGCGGGGACCTACGAGCAGTACTTC. Filled out from reference TRBV7-2 and TRBJ2-7, the complete variable domain reads GAGVSQSPSNKVTEKGKDVELRCDPISGHTALYWYRQSLGQGLEFLIYFQGNSAPDKSGLPSDRFSAERTGGSVSTLTIQRTQQEDSAVYLCASSRGLAGTYEQYFGPGTRLTVT.

This clonotype came up many times. The CDR3 sequence is CASSGRVREPFVDDLVKNIQYF. In DNA, the CDR3 is TGTGCCAGCAGTGGCCGAGTGAGAGAGCCCTTTGTTGACGATTTGGTCAAAAACATTCAGTACTTC. V is TRBV25-1 and J is TRBJ2-4, with unresolved D. V was shortened by 4 bases and J by 3 bases, with 34 bases between the two germline ends. Germline V CDR1 and CDR2: MGHDK, SYGVNS. This CDR3 spans 22 amino acids.

The rearrangement links TRBV6-5 to TRBJ2-5; D call uncertain. CDR3 length: 13 amino acids. V lost 0 bases and J 5 bases, leaving 7 bases between the germline ends. Germline assignment: CDR1 MNHEY and CDR2 SVGAGI. The CDR3 loop is CASSYSLLETQYF. CDR3 nucleotide sequence: TGTGCCAGCAGTTACTCGTTGCTGGAGACCCAGTACTTC.

This clonotype was seen only once. The V gene is TRBV5-1, the J gene TRBJ2-2; TRBD1 matches 7 bases. The CDR3 covers 16 residues. Germline V CDR1 and CDR2: SGHRS, YFSETQ. The ends lost 2 bases at V and 0 bases at J; junction bases unmatched: 4. CDR3 sequence: CASSFGTASNTGELFF. The CDR3 nucleotides read TGCGCCAGCAGCTTCGGGACAGCTTCGAACACCGGGGAGCTGTTTTTT.

This chain links TRBV18 with TRBJ1-3, with a weak D call TRBD1 (5 bases). Germline V gene sequence: CDR1 KGHSH, CDR2 LQKENI. V lost 1 base, J lost 1 base, and 11 bases lay in between. The CDR3 runs 16 residues. The CDR3 sequence: CASSPQAGTSGNTIYF. The DNA for the CDR3 is TGTGCCAGCTCACCACAGGCAGGGACGTCTGGAAACACCATATATTTT.

This clonotype appeared a few times. V is TRBV18 and J is TRBJ1-1; no definite D call. V was shortened by 5 bases and J by 3 bases, with 13 bases between the two germline ends. The CDR3 has 14 residues. Looked up from germline, CDR1 is KGHSH and CDR2 is LQKENI. The CDR3 is CASSVDLVDTEAFF. CDR3 sequence (DNA): TGTGCCAGCTCAGTCGATTTGGTGGACACTGAAGCTTTCTTT.

In this sample, this clonotype turned up a few times. The chain joins TRBV30 to TRBJ2-1; weak D call: TRBD1 (6 bases). Trimming stripped 5 bases from V and 4 bases from J, with 6 bases between. CDR1 and CDR2 (germline): GTSNPN, SVGIG (reference sequence). The CDR3 has 11 residues. The CDR3 DNA is TGTGCCTGGGGACAGTACAATGAGCAGTTCTTC. Translated, it gives CAWGQYNEQFF.

This clonotype was detected ten times or more. The chain is built from TRBV12-3 or TRBV12-4 and TRBJ2-7, with a weak D call TRBD1 (5 bases). The CDR3 runs to 14 residues. V lost 8 bases, J lost 2 bases, and 16 bases lay in between. CDR3 sequence: CASYLPQGPYEQYF. The CDR3, as DNA: TGTGCCAGCTACCTCCCCCAGGGTCCCTACGAGCAGTACTTC.

This clonotype was seen repeatedly, ten times or more. This chain links TRBV29-1 with TRBJ1-1, with a weak D call TRBD1 (5 bases). CDR1 is SQVTM and CDR2 is ANQGSEA in the germline V gene. The CDR3 spans 14 residues. V lost 4 bases and J lost 1, with 13 bases in between. CDR3 coding DNA: TGCAGCGTTGTCGGGACCCCATCGAACACTGAAGCTTTCTTT. Translating it yields CSVVGTPSNTEAFF.

This clonotype appeared a few times. In DNA, the CDR3 is TGTGCCAGCAACTACGGTAACACTGAAGCTTTCTTT. Encoded protein: CASNYGNTEAFF. The V and J genes are TRBV28 and TRBJ1-1; D is unclear. Trimming removed 7 bases from V and 2 bases from J, with 8 bases in between. CDR3 length equals 12 residues. Germline V gene sequence: CDR1 MDHEN, CDR2 SYDVKM.

The V gene is TRBV7-9, the J gene TRBJ1-1; possible D gene TRBD1, 6 bases. Germline CDR1 is SEHNR and CDR2 is FQNEAQ (reference sequence). This CDR3 comprises 16 residues. Trimming cost V 5 bases and J 4 bases, with 20 bases left between them. The chain's CDR3 is CASSVLVGGGLTEAFF. The CDR3 coding sequence is TGTGCCAGCAGCGTACTTGTGGGAGGGGGGCTCACTGAAGCTTTCTTT.

This clonotype was seen a few times. The rearrangement uses TRBV7-8 and TRBJ2-5; D may correspond to TRBD1 or TRBD2 (5 bases each). V lost 1 base and J 2 bases, leaving 11 bases between the germline ends. The V gene's germline CDR1 is SGHVS and CDR2 FQNEAQ. The CDR3 is 15 residues long. CDR3 coding DNA: TGTGCCAGCAGCTTAGAGTCCGGGGCGCAAGAGACCCAGTACTTC. Amino acid sequence: CASSLESGAQETQYF.

J is TRBJ1-4 and V is TRBV20-1; D is uncertain. Germline V lookup: CDR1 DFQATT, CDR2 SNEGSKA (reference sequence). CDR3 size: 13 residues. The germline V and J ends were trimmed by 0 bases and 10 bases, with 12 bases remaining between them. The CDR3 DNA reads as TGCAGTGCTAGAGAGGAGGGTCCTGCAAAACTGTTTTTT. Translated: CSAREEGPAKLFF.

This chain connects TRBV5-1 to TRBJ2-7; 10 bases match TRBD2. V trimming: 7 bases; J trimming: 2 bases; junction bases outside the gene matches: 6. CDR1 and CDR2 (germline): SGHRS, YFSETQ. This CDR3 has 14 amino acids. This CDR3 is CASADLAGAYEQYF. As DNA, the CDR3 is TGCGCCAGCGCTGATCTAGCGGGAGCCTACGAGCAGTACTTC. Based on the CDR3 plus reference TRBV5-1 and TRBJ2-7, the full variable domain is KAGVTQTPRYLIKTRGQQVTLSCSPISGHRSVSWYQQTPGQGLQFLFEYFSETQRNKGNFPGRFSGRQFSNSRSEMNVSTLELGDSALYLCASADLAGAYEQYFGPGTRLTVT.

The chain recombines TRBV28 with TRBJ2-7; 7 nucleotides align to TRBD1. V lost 5 bases and J lost 6; bases outside the gene matches: 7. The CDR3 covers 13 residues. Germline V gene data show CDR1 as MDHEN and CDR2 as SYDVKM. The CDR3 DNA reads as TGTGCCAGCAGTCCAGGGACAGTAACCGAGCAGTACGTC. Amino acid sequence: CASSPGTVTEQYV.

The rearrangement joins TRBV20-1 to TRBJ1-1, with D uncertain. Trimming shortened V by 0 bases and J by 8 bases, and 7 bases separated the two germline ends. Germline CDR1 DFQATT, CDR2 SNEGSKA (reference sequence). This CDR3 has 11 amino acids. CDR3 DNA sequence: TGCAGTGCTAGAGATCAAAGGGAAGCTTTCTTT. Its protein product is CSARDQREAFF.

This rearrangement joins TRBV5-1 to TRBJ1-1, with D hard to call. The germline gives CDR1 SGHRS, CDR2 YFSETQ. There are 14 residues in the CDR3. The V end lost 2 bases, the J end lost 0 bases, and 8 bases lay between the germline ends. The chain's CDR3 is CASSLMKMNTEAFF. The CDR3 DNA sequence: TGCGCCAGCAGCTTAATGAAGATGAACACTGAAGCTTTCTTT. The full variable domain, completed using reference TRBV5-1 and TRBJ1-1, is KAGVTQTPRYLIKTRGQQVTLSCSPISGHRSVSWYQQTPGQGLQFLFEYFSETQRNKGNFPGRFSGRQFSNSRSEMNVSTLELGDSALYLCASSLMKMNTEAFFGQGTRLTVV.

The rearrangement joins TRBV6-1 to TRBJ1-3, with TRBD1 identical over 8 bases. The length of the CDR3 is 14 residues. The germline V gene encodes CDR1 MNHNS and CDR2 SASEGT. Trimming at V came to 8 bases and at J to 4 bases, leaving 7 bases not matched to a gene. This CDR3 is CASGRTGTGNTIYF. The CDR3 DNA follows: TGTGCCAGCGGGAGGACAGGGACGGGAAACACCATATATTTT.

The sample holds a few counts of this clonotype. Here the CDR3 DNA reads TGTGCCAGCAGCCAAGATCCCGGACAGGCGATAAACACCGGGGAGCTGTTTTTT. Translated: CASSQDPGQAINTGELFF. The chain carries TRBV4-2 and TRBJ2-2; TRBD1 matches at 7 bases. V lost 0 bases, J lost 2 bases, and 9 bases stayed unmatched. CDR3 length equals 18 residues. Germline V CDR1 and CDR2: LGHNA, YNFKEQ.

In its sample, this clonotype was seen many times. The rearrangement links TRBV4-2 to TRBJ2-5; 7 nucleotides line up with TRBD2. Trimming took 4 bases from V and 4 from J; bases not matched to a gene: 12. Germline CDR1 is LGHNA and CDR2 is YNFKEQ. This CDR3 contains 16 residues. The chain's CDR3 is CASSPSGGPLRETQYF. CDR3 coding DNA: TGTGCCAGCAGCCCTTCGGGGGGACCTTTACGAGAGACCCAGTACTTC.

This clonotype was detected many times. The chain couples TRBV12-3 or TRBV12-4 to TRBJ2-1; 8 bases are shared with TRBD1. The junction had 6 bases not matched to a gene; V was cut back by 4 bases and J by 4 bases. The CDR3 is 15 residues long. DNA for the CDR3: TGTGCCAGCAGTTCCCGGACAGGGCCTTACAATGAGCAGTTCTTC. Amino acids: CASSSRTGPYNEQFF.

The rearrangement uses TRBV21-1 and TRBJ1-1; the D call TRBD1 from the table was never checked on the DNA. TRBV21-1 is recorded as a pseudogene. This CDR3 comprises 17 residues. Written as DNA, the CDR3 is TGTGCCAGCAGCAGTCAAGGGGGCGGTTTGTCGAACACTGAAGCTTTCTTT. It yields the protein CASSSQGGGLSNTEAFF.